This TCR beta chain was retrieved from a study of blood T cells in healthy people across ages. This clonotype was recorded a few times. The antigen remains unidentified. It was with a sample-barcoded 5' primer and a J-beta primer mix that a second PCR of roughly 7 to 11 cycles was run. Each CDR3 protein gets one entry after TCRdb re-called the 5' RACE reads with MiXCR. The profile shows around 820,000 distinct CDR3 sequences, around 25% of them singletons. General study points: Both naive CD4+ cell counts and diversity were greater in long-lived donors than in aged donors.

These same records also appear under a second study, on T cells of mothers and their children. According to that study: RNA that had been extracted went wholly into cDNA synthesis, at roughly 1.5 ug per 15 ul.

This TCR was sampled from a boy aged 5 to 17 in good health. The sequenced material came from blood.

CDR3 bases: TGCAGTTCAGTCGCGACCAGCCAAAATACGCAGTATTTT. It specifies CSSVATSQNTQYF. The chain combines TRBV20-1 with TRBJ2-3; D unresolved. CDR3 size: 13 residues. The V gene lost 8 bases and the J gene lost 7 bases, with 19 bases spanning the gap. The germline V gene encodes CDR1 DFQATT and CDR2 SNEGSKA (reference sequence).